Presented here are 29 T cell receptor beta chains from one specimen sequenced in a study of T cell responses to AZD1222 COVID-19 vaccine. Clones were sequenced by immunoSEQ multiplex PCR, and TCRdb holds only the in-frame ones, with some missing. The profile shows under 140,000 clones, around 90% of them singletons. Sequencing used peripheral blood, obtained 28 days after the second AZD1222 dose. These receptors were taken from an adult who received the AZD1222 COVID-19 vaccine.

The chain couples TRBV5-5 to TRBJ1-1, with unresolved D. Germline assignment: CDR1 SGHKS and CDR2 YYEKEE (reference sequence). The CDR3 has 15 residues. V was clipped by 0 bases and J by 8 bases, with 17 bases between them. The CDR3 region has the DNA TGTGCCAGCAGCTTGGTGGTCGGCAGCTACAAGGAAGCTTTCTTT. This codes for CASSLVVGSYKEAFF.

V and J are TRBV6-1 and TRBJ1-5; D gene unclear. The germline V and J ends were trimmed by 2 bases and 5 bases, with 7 bases remaining between them. Germline values: CDR1 MNHNS, CDR2 SASEGT. The length of the CDR3 is 13 residues. CDR3 in amino acids: CASSESQDQPQHF. CDR3 sequence (DNA): TGTGCCAGCAGTGAATCGCAAGATCAGCCCCAGCATTTT.

The chain carries TRBV4-3 and TRBJ1-1; D gene ambiguous. V was shortened by 2 bases and J by 2 bases, with 15 bases between the two germline ends. Germline-derived CDR1 and CDR2 are LGHNA and YSLEER. This CDR3 has 16 residues. In nucleotides, the CDR3 is TGCGCCAGCAGCCAAAACCGGGAGCCAATTAACACTGAAGCTTTCTTT. This encodes CASSQNREPINTEAFF.

Details on this clone: Germline is not matched at one junction end, which may reflect a read error. The chain combines TRBV30 with TRBJ1-2, with D unclear. The CDR3 loop spans 13 amino acids. CDR1 GTSNPN and CDR2 SVGIG come from the germline V gene (reference sequence). The CDR3 here is CAWSVNSKYGYTF. In DNA form, the CDR3 reads TGTGCCTGGAGTGTAAATTCTAAGTATGGCTACACCTTC.

The rearrangement links TRBV6-5 to TRBJ1-1, with 9 bases fitting TRBD1. The germline CDR1 and CDR2 sequences are MNHEY and SVGAGI. J gave up 1 base and V 2 bases, and 2 bases lay outside the gene matches. The CDR3 covers 15 residues. CDR3 protein: CASSYPGQGNTEAFF. The CDR3 DNA is TGTGCCAGCAGTTACCCGGGACAGGGGAACACTGAAGCTTTCTTT.

The chain carries TRBV18 and TRBJ1-5; D is unresolved. The CDR3 runs to 13 residues. CDR1 is KGHSH and CDR2 is LQKENI in the germline V gene. Trimming removed 3 bases at V and 5 bases at J, with 8 bases between. The CDR3 DNA follows: TGTGCCAGCTCACCCGTCTCAGATCAGCCCCAGCATTTT. It is translated as CASSPVSDQPQHF.

The J gene is TRBJ2-5, the V gene TRBV12-3 or TRBV12-4, with D hard to call. This CDR3 region has 12 residues. Trimming removed 6 bases at V and 0 bases at J, with 5 bases between. CDR3 sequence reads: CASSPYQETQYF. In nucleotides, the CDR3 is TGTGCCAGCAGCCCCTACCAAGAGACCCAGTACTTC.

The V call is TRBV4-2, the J call TRBJ1-5, with 7 positions matching TRBD1. The CDR3 has 15 residues. V lost 2 bases and J lost 5; bases outside the gene matches: 6. The germline gives CDR1 LGHNA, CDR2 YNFKEQ. This chain's CDR3 is CASSQPTGADQPQHF. The CDR3 DNA reads TGTGCCAGCAGCCAACCTACAGGGGCGGATCAGCCCCAGCATTTT.

This chain uses TRBV11-1 with TRBJ2-5; D may be TRBD1 or TRBD2 (5 bases each). Germline values: CDR1 SGHAT, CDR2 FQDESV (reference sequence). The V gene lost 5 bases and the J gene lost 2 bases, with 15 bases spanning the gap. CDR3 size: 15 residues. The CDR3 DNA follows: TGTGCCAGCAGCGTATACGGGACGGATCAAGAGACCCAGTACTTC. Encoded protein: CASSVYGTDQETQYF.

Written as DNA, the CDR3 is TGCGCCAGCAGCCTGGGACAGGGGACCTACGAGCAGTACTTC. Its translation is CASSLGQGTYEQYF. V and J are TRBV4-1 and TRBJ2-7; 10 bases are shared with TRBD1. The germline CDR1 and CDR2 sequences are MGHRA and YSYEKL. After removal of 4 bases from V and 2 bases from J, the junction contained 2 bases not matched to a gene. The CDR3 is 14 residues long.

This sequence joins TRBV7-3 and TRBJ1-1, with D possibly TRBD1 on 5 matching bases. The CDR3 is made up of 15 amino acids. The germline gives CDR1 SGHTA, CDR2 FQGTGA. Trimming pared 0 bases from V and 0 bases from J, leaving 8 bases between. The CDR3 DNA reads TGTGCCAGCAGCTTAACACCGGGGCTGAACACTGAAGCTTTCTTT. This sequence encodes CASSLTPGLNTEAFF.

A single count supports this clone. The chain couples TRBV28 to TRBJ2-7; 7 bases map to TRBD2. V lost 2 bases to trimming and J lost 2 bases; unmatched junction nucleotides: 9. The germline V gene encodes CDR1 MDHEN and CDR2 SYDVKM. The CDR3 extends over 16 amino acids. Written as DNA, the CDR3 is TGTGCCAGCAGTTTAAATCTTGGCGGGGGAACCTACGAGCAGTACTTC. This gives the protein CASSLNLGGGTYEQYF.

The chain recombines TRBV7-2 with TRBJ2-7, with a possible D match to TRBD2 (6 bases). V lost 4 bases, J lost 6 bases, and 25 bases lay in between. Germline loops: CDR1 SGHTA, CDR2 FQGNSA. This CDR3 region has 17 residues. The CDR3 DNA follows: TGTGCCAGCAGCTCATCTTATATTTCCGGGACTCTTGGCGAGCAGTACTTC. Its translation is CASSSSYISGTLGEQYF.

The chain has TRBV2 and TRBJ2-5; no reliable D call. CDR3 length: 11 residues. Germline CDR1 reads SNHLY; CDR2 reads FYNNEI. V lost 5 bases, J lost 3 bases, and 4 bases lay in between. CDR3 sequence reads: CASSSEETQYF. The CDR3 DNA sequence: TGTGCCAGCAGTTCGGAAGAGACCCAGTACTTC.

This rearrangement joins TRBV7-6 to TRBJ2-7, with TRBD2 matching 7 bases. CDR1 and CDR2 from the germline V gene are SGHVS and FNYEAQ. V lost 0 bases, J lost 0 bases, and 8 bases stayed unmatched. The CDR3 spans 17 residues. The CDR3 is CASSLARGAGSSYEQYF. In DNA, the CDR3 is TGTGCCAGCAGCTTAGCGCGTGGAGCGGGGAGCTCCTACGAGCAGTACTTC.

V and J are TRBV19 and TRBJ1-1, with 9 bases fitting TRBD1. The CDR3 consists of 16 residues. V shed 8 bases and J 4 bases; nucleotides not matched to a gene: 14. The germline gives CDR1 LNHDA, CDR2 SQIVND (reference sequence). The CDR3 sequence: CASSSGQGMLRTEAFF. In nucleotides, the CDR3 is TGTGCCAGTTCCTCGGGACAGGGTATGTTGCGCACTGAAGCTTTCTTT.

CDR3 in amino acids: CASSYSRGGSGELFF. DNA of the CDR3: TGTGCCAGCAGTTACAGCCGGGGAGGAAGCGGGGAGCTGTTTTTT. V usage is TRBV6-2 or TRBV6-3 and J usage is TRBJ2-2, with D maybe TRBD2 (6 bases). The germline V and J ends were trimmed by 2 bases and 7 bases, with 14 bases remaining between them. The length of the CDR3 is 15 residues. Germline loops: CDR1 MNHEY, CDR2 SVGEGT.

This chain links TRBV5-1 with TRBJ1-5; D remains ambiguous. The CDR3 totals 15 residues. V lost 2 bases to trimming and J lost 0 bases, with 9 bases between them. Germline-derived CDR1 and CDR2 are SGHRS and YFSETQ. CDR3 nucleotides: TGCGCCAGCAGCTTAAACAGCGATAGCAATCAGCCCCAGCATTTT. Its protein product is CASSLNSDSNQPQHF.

This clone turned up a few times. The chain employs TRBV29-1 and TRBJ2-2; D is perhaps TRBD1 (7 bases). The CDR3 totals 14 residues. Trimming left V 4 bases short and J 1 base short, with 10 bases between. CDR1 and CDR2 (germline): SQVTM, ANQGSEA. The CDR3 DNA sequence: TGCAGCGTTGGGCAGGGGGGGAACACCGGGGAGCTGTTTTTT. Its translation is CSVGQGGNTGELFF.

The chain couples TRBV23-1 to TRBJ1-6; no clear D. TRBV23-1 is an open reading frame, and its role is uncertain. This CDR3 contains 12 residues. Trimming removed 4 bases at V and 14 bases at J, with 12 bases between. CDR3: CASSLPLATLHF. CDR3 nucleotides: TGCGCCAGCAGTCTCCCCTTGGCCACCCTCCACTTT.

CDR3 bases: TGTGCCAGCAGCAAAGCGGGGGGACAGGACAACTATGGCTACACCTTC. Encoded protein: CASSKAGGQDNYGYTF. V is TRBV21-1 and J is TRBJ1-2; the table's D call of TRBD1 was not tested on the DNA. TRBV21-1 is a listed pseudogene. CDR3 length equals 16 residues.

This clone was recorded only once. The chain combines TRBV9 with TRBJ1-1; D remains unclear. Trimming cost V 0 bases and J 4 bases, with 7 bases left between them. This CDR3 region has 13 residues. Germline CDR1 is SGDLS and CDR2 is YYNGEE. The CDR3 DNA sequence: TGTGCCAGCAGCGTAGAGGCAATCACTGAAGCTTTCTTT. Residues: CASSVEAITEAFF.

V and J are TRBV12-3 or TRBV12-4 and TRBJ1-4; unclear D gene. Trimming pared 6 bases from V and 4 bases from J, leaving 6 bases between. CDR3 length: 12 amino acids. The CDR3 DNA follows: TGTGCCAGCAGCCGAGATAATGAAAAACTGTTTTTT. Protein sequence: CASSRDNEKLFF.

V usage is TRBV9 and J usage is TRBJ1-3, with D hard to call. Germline CDR1 and CDR2: SGDLS and YYNGEE. The CDR3 totals 15 residues. V was clipped by 1 base and J by 1 base, with 9 bases between them. The CDR3 DNA reads as TGTGCCAGCAGCGTAACCCAGACTTCTGGAAACACCATATATTTT. This codes for CASSVTQTSGNTIYF.

This clone was detected only once. The V gene is TRBV7-8, the J gene TRBJ2-5; tentative D call: TRBD2 (6 bases). CDR1 SGHVS and CDR2 FQNEAQ come from the germline V gene. The CDR3 is made up of 12 amino acids. The V end lost 8 bases, the J end lost 10 bases, and 17 bases lay between the germline ends. This CDR3 reads CASSRDSYLQYF. The DNA for the CDR3 is TGTGCCAGCTCCCGGGACTCTTATCTCCAGTACTTC.

As concerns this clone: This specimen includes other DNA sequences encoding the same CDR3. This sequence joins TRBV12-3 or TRBV12-4 and TRBJ2-5; D call uncertain. V was trimmed by 1 base and J by 2 bases, leaving 5 bases between them. This CDR3 has 13 amino acids. The CDR3 region has the DNA TGTGCCAGCAGTTTAGGAGGACAAGAGACCCAGTACTTC. Translation gives CASSLGGQETQYF.

V usage is TRBV30 and J usage is TRBJ1-1; 11 bases are a match to TRBD1. Germline V gene lookup returns CDR1 GTSNPN and CDR2 SVGIG (reference sequence). With V trimmed by 4 bases and J by 0 bases, 7 bases remained unmatched. The CDR3 is made up of 16 amino acids. CDR3 protein: CAWTYGTGGMNTEAFF. The CDR3 DNA reads TGTGCCTGGACCTACGGGACAGGGGGGATGAACACTGAAGCTTTCTTT.

The chain is built from TRBV29-1 and TRBJ2-7; 8 nucleotides align to TRBD1. The germline V gene has CDR1 SQVTM and CDR2 ANQGSEA. Trimming at V came to 6 bases and at J to 7 bases, leaving 14 bases not matched to a gene. The CDR3 has 14 residues. CDR3 in amino acids: CSVHSGTGSWEQYF. The CDR3 DNA reads as TGCAGCGTCCACTCCGGGACAGGTAGCTGGGAGCAGTACTTC.

The rearrangement joins TRBV5-1 to TRBJ2-2; 7 bases fit TRBD2. Germline CDR1 reads SGHRS; CDR2 reads YFSETQ. This CDR3 has 15 residues. After removal of 1 base from V and 3 bases from J, the junction contained 3 bases not matched to a gene. CDR3 protein: CASSLNAGDTGELFF. The CDR3, as DNA: TGCGCCAGCAGCTTGAATGCGGGGGACACCGGGGAGCTGTTTTTT.